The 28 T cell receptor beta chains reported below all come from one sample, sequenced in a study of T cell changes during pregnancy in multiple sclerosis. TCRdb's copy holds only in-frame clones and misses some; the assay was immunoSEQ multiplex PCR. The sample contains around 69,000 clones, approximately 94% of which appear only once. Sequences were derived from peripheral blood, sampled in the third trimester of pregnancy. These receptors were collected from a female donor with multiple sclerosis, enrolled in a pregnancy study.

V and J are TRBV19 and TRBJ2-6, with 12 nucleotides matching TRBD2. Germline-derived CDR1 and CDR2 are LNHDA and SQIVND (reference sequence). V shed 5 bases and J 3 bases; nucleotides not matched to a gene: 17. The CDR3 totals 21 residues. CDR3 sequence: CASSLPWRLAGVSRGANVLTF. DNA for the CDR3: TGTGCCAGTAGTTTACCCTGGAGACTAGCGGGAGTATCTCGTGGGGCCAACGTCCTGACTTTC.

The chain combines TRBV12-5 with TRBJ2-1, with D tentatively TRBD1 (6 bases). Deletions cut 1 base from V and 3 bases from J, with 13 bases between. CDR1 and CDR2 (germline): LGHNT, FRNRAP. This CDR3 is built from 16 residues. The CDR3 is CASGLGPGTYYNEQFF. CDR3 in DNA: TGTGCTAGTGGTTTGGGTCCCGGGACATACTACAATGAGCAGTTCTTC.

The CDR3 region has the DNA TGCGCCAGCATCAGCGAGCGGTTAGCGGGCTACAATGAGCAGTTCTTC. It specifies CASISERLAGYNEQFF. This chain connects TRBV23-1 to TRBJ2-1; 7 positions agree with TRBD2. TRBV23-1 is placed among ORFs of uncertain function. The CDR3 runs 16 residues. The trim removed 7 bases at V and 3 bases at J, leaving 12 bases unmatched.

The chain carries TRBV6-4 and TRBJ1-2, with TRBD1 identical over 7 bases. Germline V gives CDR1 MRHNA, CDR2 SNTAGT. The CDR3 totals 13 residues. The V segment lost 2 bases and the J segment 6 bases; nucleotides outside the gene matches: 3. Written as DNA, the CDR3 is TGTGCCAGCAGTGACGGGGACAGTCATGGCTACACCTTC. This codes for CASSDGDSHGYTF.

The CDR3 is CASSQDAASSSYEQYF. DNA of the CDR3: TGCGCCAGCAGCCAAGATGCGGCGTCGAGCTCCTACGAGCAGTACTTC. The rearrangement links TRBV4-3 to TRBJ2-7; D gene unclear. The CDR3 is 16 amino acids. CDR1 and CDR2 (germline): LGHNA, YSLEER. The V end was cut by 0 bases, the J end by 0 bases, with 12 bases between.

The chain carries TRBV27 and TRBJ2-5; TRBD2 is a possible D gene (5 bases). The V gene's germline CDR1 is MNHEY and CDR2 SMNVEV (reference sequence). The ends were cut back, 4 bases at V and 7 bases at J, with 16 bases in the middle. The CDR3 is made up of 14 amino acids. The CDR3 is CASSSFGVRGTQYF. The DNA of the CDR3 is TGTGCCAGCAGTTCCTTCGGGGTCCGGGGGACCCAGTACTTC.

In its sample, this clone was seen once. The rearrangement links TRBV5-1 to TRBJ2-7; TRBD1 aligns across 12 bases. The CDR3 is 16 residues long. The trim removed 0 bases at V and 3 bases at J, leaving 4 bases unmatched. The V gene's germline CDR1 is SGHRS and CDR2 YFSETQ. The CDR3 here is CASSLVGQGAGYEQYF. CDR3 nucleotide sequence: TGCGCCAGCAGCTTGGTGGGACAGGGGGCAGGCTACGAGCAGTACTTC.

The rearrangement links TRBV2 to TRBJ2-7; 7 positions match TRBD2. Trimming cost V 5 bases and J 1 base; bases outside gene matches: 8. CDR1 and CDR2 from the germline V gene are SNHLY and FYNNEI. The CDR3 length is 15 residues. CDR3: CASSKDVSGSYEQYF. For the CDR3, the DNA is TGTGCCAGCAGTAAGGACGTTAGCGGGTCCTACGAGCAGTACTTC.

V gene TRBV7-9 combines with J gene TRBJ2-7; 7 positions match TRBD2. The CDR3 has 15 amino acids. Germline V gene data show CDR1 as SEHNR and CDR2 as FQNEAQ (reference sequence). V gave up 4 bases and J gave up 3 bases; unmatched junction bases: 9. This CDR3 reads CASSSRSGINYEQYF. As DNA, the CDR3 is TGTGCCAGCAGCTCCAGAAGCGGGATTAACTACGAGCAGTACTTC.

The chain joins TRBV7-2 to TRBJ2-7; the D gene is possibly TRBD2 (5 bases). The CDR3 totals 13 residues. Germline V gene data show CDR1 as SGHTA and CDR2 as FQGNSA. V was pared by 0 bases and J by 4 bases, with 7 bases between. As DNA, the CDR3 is TGTGCCAGCAGCTTAGCACGGGAATACGAGCAGTACTTC. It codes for CASSLAREYEQYF.

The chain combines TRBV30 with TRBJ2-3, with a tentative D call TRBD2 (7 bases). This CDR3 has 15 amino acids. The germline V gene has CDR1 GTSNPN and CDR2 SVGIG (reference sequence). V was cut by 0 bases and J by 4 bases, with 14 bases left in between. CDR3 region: CAWSVQGGGADTQYF. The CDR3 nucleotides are TGTGCCTGGAGTGTCCAGGGAGGGGGTGCAGATACGCAGTATTTT.

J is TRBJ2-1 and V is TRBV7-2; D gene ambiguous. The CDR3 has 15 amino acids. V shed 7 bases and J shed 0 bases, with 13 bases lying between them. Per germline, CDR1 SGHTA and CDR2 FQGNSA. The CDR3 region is CASIFSVSSYNEQFF. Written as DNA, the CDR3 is TGTGCCAGCATCTTCTCGGTAAGCTCCTACAATGAGCAGTTCTTC.

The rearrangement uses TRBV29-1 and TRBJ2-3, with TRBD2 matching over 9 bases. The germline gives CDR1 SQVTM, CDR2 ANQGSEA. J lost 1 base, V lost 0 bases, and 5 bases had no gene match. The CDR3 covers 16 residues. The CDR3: CSVEDQRTSGTDTQYF. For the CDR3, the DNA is TGCAGCGTTGAAGATCAGAGGACTAGCGGCACAGATACGCAGTATTTT.

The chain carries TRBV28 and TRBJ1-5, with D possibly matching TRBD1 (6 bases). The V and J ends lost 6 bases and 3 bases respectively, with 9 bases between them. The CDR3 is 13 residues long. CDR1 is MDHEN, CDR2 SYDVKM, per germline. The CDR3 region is CASRPGVNQPQHF. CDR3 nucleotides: TGTGCCAGCAGACCAGGGGTCAATCAGCCCCAGCATTTT.

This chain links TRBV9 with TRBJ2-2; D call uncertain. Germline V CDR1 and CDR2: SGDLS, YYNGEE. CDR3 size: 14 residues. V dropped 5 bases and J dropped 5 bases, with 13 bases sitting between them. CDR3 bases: TGTGCCAGCAGGCGGTCGGTTGGAACCGGGGAGCTGTTTTTT. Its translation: CASRRSVGTGELFF.

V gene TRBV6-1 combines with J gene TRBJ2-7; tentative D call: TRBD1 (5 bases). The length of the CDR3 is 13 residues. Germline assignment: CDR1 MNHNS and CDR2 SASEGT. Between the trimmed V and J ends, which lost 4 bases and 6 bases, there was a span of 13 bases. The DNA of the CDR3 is TGTGCCAGCAGTGGCCACCCAGGGTCCGAGCAGTACTTC. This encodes CASSGHPGSEQYF.

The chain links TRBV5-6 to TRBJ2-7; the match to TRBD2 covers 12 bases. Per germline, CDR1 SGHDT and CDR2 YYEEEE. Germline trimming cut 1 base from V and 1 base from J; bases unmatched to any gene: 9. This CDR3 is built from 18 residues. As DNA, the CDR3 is TGTGCCAGCAGCTTGAGTTTGGGAGGGACTAGCGGGTCCTACGAGCAGTACTTC. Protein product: CASSLSLGGTSGSYEQYF. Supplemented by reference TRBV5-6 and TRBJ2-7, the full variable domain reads DAGVTQSPTHLIKTRGQQVTLRCSPKSGHDTVSWYQQALGQGPQFIFQYYEEEERQRGNFPDRFSGHQFPNYSSELNVNALLLGDSALYLCASSLSLGGTSGSYEQYFGPGTRLTVT.

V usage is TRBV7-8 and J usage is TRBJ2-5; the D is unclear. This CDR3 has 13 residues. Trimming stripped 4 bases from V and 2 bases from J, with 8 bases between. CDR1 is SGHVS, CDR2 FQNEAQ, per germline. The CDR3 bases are TGTGCCAGCAGCTCCTTCGTACAAGAGACCCAGTACTTC. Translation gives CASSSFVQETQYF.

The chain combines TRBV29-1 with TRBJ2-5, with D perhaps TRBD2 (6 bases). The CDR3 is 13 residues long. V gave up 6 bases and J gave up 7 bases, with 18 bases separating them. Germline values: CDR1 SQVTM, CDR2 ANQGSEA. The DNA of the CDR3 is TGCAGCGTACACTGGACCGGGGAGGTGACCCAGTACTTC. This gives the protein CSVHWTGEVTQYF.

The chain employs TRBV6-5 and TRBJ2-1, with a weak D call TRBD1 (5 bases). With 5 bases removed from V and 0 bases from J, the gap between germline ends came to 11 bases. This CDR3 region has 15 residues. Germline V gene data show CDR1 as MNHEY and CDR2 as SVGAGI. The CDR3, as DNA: TGTGCCAGCAGTGCAGGGTTCAGCTCCTACAATGAGCAGTTCTTC. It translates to CASSAGFSSYNEQFF.

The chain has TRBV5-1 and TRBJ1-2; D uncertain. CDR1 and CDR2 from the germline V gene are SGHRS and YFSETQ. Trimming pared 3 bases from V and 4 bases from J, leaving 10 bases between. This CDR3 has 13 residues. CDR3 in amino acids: CASSWGEAYGYTF. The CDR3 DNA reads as TGCGCCAGCAGCTGGGGAGAAGCCTATGGCTACACCTTC.

CDR3 bases: TGTGCCAGCAGCCCGAAGGGGACAGGGCGGGGAGTGGGGTCACAAGAGACCCAGTACTTC. Its translation is CASSPKGTGRGVGSQETQYF. This chain joins TRBV5-4 and TRBJ2-5; 9 positions match TRBD1. CDR1 is SGHNT, CDR2 YYREEE, per germline (reference sequence). This CDR3 has 20 residues. V was clipped by 4 bases and J by 2 bases; unmatched bases: 21.

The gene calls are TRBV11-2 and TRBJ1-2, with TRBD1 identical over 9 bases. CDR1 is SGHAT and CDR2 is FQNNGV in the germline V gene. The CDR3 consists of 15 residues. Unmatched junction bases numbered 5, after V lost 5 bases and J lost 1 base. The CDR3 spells CASSVTGGGNYGYTF. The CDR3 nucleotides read TGTGCCAGCAGCGTCACAGGGGGCGGTAACTATGGCTACACCTTC. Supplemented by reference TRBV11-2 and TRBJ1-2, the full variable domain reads EAGVAQSPRYKIIEKRQSVAFWCNPISGHATLYWYQQILGQGPKLLIQFQNNGVVDDSQLPKDRFSAERLKGVDSTLKIQPAKLEDSAVYLCASSVTGGGNYGYTFGSGTRLTVV.

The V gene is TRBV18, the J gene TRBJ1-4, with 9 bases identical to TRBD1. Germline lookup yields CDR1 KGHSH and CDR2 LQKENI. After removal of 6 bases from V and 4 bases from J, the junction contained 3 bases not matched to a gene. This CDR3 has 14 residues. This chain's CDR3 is CASSRGQGNEKLFF. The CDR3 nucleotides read TGTGCCAGCTCGCGGGGACAGGGTAATGAAAAACTGTTTTTT.

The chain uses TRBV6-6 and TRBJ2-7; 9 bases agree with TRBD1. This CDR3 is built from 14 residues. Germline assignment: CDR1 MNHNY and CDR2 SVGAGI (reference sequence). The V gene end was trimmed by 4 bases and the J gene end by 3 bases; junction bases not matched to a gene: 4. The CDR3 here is CASSSGQGHYEQYF. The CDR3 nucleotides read TGTGCCAGCAGTTCGGGACAGGGTCACTACGAGCAGTACTTC.

For the CDR3, the DNA is TGTGCCAGCAGCCCCACTAGCGGGAGTATCACCGGGGAGCTGTTTTTT. This translates into CASSPTSGSITGELFF. The chain uses TRBV9 and TRBJ2-2; 11 bases are a match to TRBD2. The germline gives CDR1 SGDLS, CDR2 YYNGEE. V gave up 4 bases and J gave up 4 bases; unmatched junction bases: 6. The CDR3 spans 16 residues.

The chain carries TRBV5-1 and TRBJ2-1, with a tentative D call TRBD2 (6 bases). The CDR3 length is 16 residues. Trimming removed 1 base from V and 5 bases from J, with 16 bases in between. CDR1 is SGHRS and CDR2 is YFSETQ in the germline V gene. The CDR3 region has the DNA TGCGCCAGCAGCTTGTCCTTAGGACTAACTAACAATGAGCAGTTCTTC. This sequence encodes CASSLSLGLTNNEQFF.

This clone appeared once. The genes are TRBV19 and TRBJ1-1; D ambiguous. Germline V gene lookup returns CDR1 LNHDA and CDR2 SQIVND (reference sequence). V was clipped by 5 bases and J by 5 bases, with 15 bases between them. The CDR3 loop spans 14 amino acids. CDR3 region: CASSVQPGETEAFF. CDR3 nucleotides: TGTGCCAGTAGTGTTCAGCCCGGGGAGACTGAAGCTTTCTTT.